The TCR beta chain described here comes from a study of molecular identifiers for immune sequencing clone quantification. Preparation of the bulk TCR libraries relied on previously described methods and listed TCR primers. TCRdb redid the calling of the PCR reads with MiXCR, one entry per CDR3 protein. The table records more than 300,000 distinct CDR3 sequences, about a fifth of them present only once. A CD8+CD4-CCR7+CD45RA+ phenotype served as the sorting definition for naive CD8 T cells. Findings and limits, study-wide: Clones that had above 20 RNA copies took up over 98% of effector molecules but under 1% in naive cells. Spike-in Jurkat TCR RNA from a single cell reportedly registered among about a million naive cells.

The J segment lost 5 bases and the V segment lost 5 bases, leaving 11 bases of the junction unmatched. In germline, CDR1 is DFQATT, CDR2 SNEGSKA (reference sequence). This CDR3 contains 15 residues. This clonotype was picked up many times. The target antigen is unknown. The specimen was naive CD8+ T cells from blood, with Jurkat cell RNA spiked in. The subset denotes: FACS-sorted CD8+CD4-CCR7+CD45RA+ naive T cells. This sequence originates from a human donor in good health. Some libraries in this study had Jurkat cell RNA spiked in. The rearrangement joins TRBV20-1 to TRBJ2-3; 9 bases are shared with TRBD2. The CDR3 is CSARYPGLAKDTQYF. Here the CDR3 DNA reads TGCAGTGCTCGTTACCCGGGACTAGCAAAAGATACGCAGTATTTT.